These 5 T cell receptor beta chains were all obtained from the same sample, sequenced in a study of T-cell reconstitution after alpha-beta-depleted transplantation in children. For TCRbeta, the library was prepared with unique molecular identifiers. TCRdb reanalysed the PCR reads using MiXCR and keeps one entry per CDR3 protein. The table has roughly 400,000 distinct CDR3 sequences, approximately 20% seen once. The source was PBMCs from the stem cell graft donor, collected from the stem cell graft. The receptors originated from a human donor who donated a stem cell graft to a child with acute myeloid leukemia.

The rearrangement links TRBV7-9 to TRBJ2-7, with 7 bases identical to TRBD2. Germline V CDR1 and CDR2: SEHNR, FQNEAQ (reference sequence). The CDR3 spans 15 residues. V shed 5 bases, J shed 2 bases, and the junction held 9 bases outside the gene matches. The CDR3 nucleotides are TGTGCCAGCAGCGCCGAATGGGGGGGAACCTACGAGCAGTACTTC. Amino acids: CASSAEWGGTYEQYF.

In nucleotides, the CDR3 is TGCAGTGCTAGAGAGGGGGGGCTTAGCACAGATACGCAGTATTTT. Residues: CSAREGGLSTDTQYF. The rearrangement joins TRBV20-1 to TRBJ2-3; the D gene is possibly TRBD2 (7 bases). Germline V gene sequence: CDR1 DFQATT, CDR2 SNEGSKA (reference sequence). Trimming took off 0 bases at V and 0 bases at J, with 10 bases between the two ends. This CDR3 spans 15 amino acids.

The chain employs TRBV20-1 and TRBJ2-7, with D perhaps TRBD1 (5 bases). V was shortened by 5 bases and J by 6 bases, with 20 bases between the two germline ends. CDR3 size: 14 residues. Per germline, CDR1 DFQATT and CDR2 SNEGSKA (reference sequence). The CDR3 loop reads CSAALGAGLAEQYF. CDR3 in DNA: TGCAGTGCTGCCCTAGGGGCTGGCTTAGCCGAGCAGTACTTC.

This clonotype was picked up many times. The chain is built from TRBV6-5 and TRBJ2-5; D is unclear. Germline loops: CDR1 MNHEY, CDR2 SVGAGI. V lost 2 bases and J 7 bases, leaving 14 bases between the germline ends. The CDR3 covers 14 residues. CDR3 amino acids: CASSYVGYSGTQYF. The CDR3 region has the DNA TGTGCCAGCAGTTACGTCGGATATTCGGGGACCCAGTACTTC.

The genes are TRBV15 and TRBJ2-7; D possibly corresponds to TRBD1 (6 bases). The germline V gene encodes CDR1 LNHNV and CDR2 YYDKDF (reference sequence). This CDR3 is built from 14 residues. Trimming left V 1 base short and J 5 bases short, with 12 bases between. CDR3 region: CATSRVPDRNEQYF. The CDR3 coding sequence is TGTGCCACCAGCAGAGTACCGGACAGAAACGAGCAGTACTTC.